This section outlines one T cell receptor beta chain sequence together with its context. This clone is a singleton in its sample. The antigen it binds to is not known. Per-nucleotide qualities are absent, and no much larger clonotype sits a single base away. This sample was included in a study of control samples from healthy donors and cancer patients (dated by TCRdb to 2019 to 2021). Library preparation used the immunoSEQ multiplex PCR assay. TCRdb limited this immuneACCESS table to in-frame rearrangements with V and J called. A share of clones is missing; checked studies link under half to unresolved V genes, and the rest is unexplained. The sample table contains roughly 90,000 clones; only one count was recorded for approximately 78% of them. The biggest ten clones account for approximately 9.8% of the sample. CDR1 and CDR2 are read off the germline V gene as MNHEY and SVGAGI. Including the terminal cysteine and phenylalanine, the CDR3 comprises 16 residues. The only DNA kept is the CDR3, 48 bases in frame from the first base. V lost 4 bases and J lost 1 base; the stretch between them is 14 bases long.

The material sequenced was blood. The sequence was obtained from a woman aged 60 to 75 in good health. The rearrangement joined TRBV6-5 to TRBJ1-5; matching of 5 bases hints at TRBD1 as the D gene. The CDR3 protein sequence reads: CASSSARAHSNQPQHF. The sequence in DNA is TGTGCCAGCAGTTCAGCCAGGGCTCACAGCAATCAGCCCCAGCATTTT.